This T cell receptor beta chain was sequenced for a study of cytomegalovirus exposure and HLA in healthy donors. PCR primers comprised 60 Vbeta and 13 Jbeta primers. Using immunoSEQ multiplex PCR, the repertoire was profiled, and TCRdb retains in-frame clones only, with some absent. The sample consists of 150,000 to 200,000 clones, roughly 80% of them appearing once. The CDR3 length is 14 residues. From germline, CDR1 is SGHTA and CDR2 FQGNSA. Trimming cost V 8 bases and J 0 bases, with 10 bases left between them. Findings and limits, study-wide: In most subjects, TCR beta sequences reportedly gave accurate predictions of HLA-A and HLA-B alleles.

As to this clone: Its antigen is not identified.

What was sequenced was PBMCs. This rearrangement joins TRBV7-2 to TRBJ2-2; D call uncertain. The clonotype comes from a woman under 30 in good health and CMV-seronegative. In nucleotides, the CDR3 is TGTGCCAGCGGTCTAGATTCGAACACCGGGGAGCTGTTTTTT. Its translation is CASGLDSNTGELFF.